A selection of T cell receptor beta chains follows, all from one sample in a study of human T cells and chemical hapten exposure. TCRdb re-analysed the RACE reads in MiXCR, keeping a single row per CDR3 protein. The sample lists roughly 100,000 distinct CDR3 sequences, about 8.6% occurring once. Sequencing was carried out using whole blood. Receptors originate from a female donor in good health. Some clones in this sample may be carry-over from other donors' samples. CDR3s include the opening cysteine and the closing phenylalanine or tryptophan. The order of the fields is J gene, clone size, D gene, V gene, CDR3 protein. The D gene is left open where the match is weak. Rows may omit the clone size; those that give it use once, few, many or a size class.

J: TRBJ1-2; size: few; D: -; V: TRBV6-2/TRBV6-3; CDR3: CASLGSQPHYGYTF
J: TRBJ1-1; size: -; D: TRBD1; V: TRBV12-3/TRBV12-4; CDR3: CASSPTGWVTEAFF
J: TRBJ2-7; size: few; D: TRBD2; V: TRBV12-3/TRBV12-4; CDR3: CASSSREDGEQYF
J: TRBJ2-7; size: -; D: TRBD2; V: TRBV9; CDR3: CASSVQAGECDEQYF
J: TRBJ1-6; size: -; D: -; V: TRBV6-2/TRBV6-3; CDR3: CASSYSGRARTSPLHF
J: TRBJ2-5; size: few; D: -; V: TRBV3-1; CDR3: CASSPSGQREGTQYF
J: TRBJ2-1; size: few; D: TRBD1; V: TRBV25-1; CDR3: CASSRPGTGYNEQFF
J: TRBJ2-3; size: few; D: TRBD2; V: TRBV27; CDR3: CASSWSGSTDTQYF
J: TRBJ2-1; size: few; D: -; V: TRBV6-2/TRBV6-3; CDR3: CASSLLVQDEQFF
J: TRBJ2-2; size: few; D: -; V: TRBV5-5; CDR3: CASSFWQGVAGELFF
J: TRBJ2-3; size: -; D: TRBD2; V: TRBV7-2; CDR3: CASSHGTSITDTQYF
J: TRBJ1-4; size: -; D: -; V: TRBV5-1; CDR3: CAGMRGREKLFF
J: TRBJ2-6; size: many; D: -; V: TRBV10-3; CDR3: CAISITSNGQTSGANVLTF
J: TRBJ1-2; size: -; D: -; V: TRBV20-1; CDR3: CSLSSGVGYTF
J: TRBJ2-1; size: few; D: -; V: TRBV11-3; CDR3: CASSHRKTGRTYNEQFF
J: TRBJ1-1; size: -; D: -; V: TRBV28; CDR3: CASSLGSRDTEAFF
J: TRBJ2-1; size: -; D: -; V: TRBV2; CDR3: CASKRGVGEQFF
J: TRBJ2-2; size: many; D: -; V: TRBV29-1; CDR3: CSVEGQTNTGELFF
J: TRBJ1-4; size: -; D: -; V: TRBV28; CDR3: CASSLLGEDEKLFF
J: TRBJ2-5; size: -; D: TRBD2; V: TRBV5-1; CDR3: CASSRQTAGQETQYF
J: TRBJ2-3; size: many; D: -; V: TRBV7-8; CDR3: CASSLVASTDTQYF
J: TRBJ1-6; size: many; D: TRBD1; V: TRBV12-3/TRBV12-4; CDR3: CASSLRTGNSPLHF
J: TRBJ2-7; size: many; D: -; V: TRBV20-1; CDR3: CSARDIRGEQYF
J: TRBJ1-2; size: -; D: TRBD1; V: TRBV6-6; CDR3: CASSNGVGGYYGYTF